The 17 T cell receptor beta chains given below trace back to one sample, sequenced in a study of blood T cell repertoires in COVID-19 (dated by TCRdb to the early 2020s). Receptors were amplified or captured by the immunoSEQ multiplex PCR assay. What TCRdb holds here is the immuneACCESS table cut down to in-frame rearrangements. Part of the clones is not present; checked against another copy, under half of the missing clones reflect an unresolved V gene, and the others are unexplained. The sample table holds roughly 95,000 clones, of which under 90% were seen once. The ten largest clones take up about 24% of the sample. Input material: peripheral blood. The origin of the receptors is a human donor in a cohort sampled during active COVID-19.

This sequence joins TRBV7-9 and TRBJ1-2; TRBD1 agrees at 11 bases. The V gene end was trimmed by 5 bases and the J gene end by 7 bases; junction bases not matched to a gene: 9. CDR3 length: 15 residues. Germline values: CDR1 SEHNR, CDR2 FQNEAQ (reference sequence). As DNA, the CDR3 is TGTGCCAGCAGCGAACGGACAGGGGGCGCCGGTGGCTACACCTTC. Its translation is CASSERTGGAGGYTF.

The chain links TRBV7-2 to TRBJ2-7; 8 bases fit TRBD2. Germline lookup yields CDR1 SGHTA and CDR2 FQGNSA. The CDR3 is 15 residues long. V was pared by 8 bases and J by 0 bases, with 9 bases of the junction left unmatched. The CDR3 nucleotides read TGTGCCAGCGGACAGCGGGGGCAAAGCTCCTACGAGCAGTACTTC. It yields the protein CASGQRGQSSYEQYF.

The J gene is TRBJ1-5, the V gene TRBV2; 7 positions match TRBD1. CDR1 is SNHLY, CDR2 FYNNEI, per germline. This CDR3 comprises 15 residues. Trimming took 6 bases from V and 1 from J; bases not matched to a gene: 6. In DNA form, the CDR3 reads TGTGCCAGCAGACAACAGGGGACGAGCAATCAGCCCCAGCATTTT. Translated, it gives CASRQQGTSNQPQHF.

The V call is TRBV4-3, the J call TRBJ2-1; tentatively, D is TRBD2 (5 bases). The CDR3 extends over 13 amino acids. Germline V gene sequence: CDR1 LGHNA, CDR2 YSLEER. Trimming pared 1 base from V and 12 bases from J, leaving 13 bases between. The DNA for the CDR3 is TGCGCCAGCAGCCAAGCCCCCCTAGCCGGGCAGTTCTTC. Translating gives CASSQAPLAGQFF.

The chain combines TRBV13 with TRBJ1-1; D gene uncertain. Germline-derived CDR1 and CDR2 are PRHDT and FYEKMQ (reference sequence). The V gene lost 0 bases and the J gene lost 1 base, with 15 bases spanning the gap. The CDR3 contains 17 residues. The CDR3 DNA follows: TGTGCCAGCAGCTTAGGCCTAATAAGACGGGAGAACACTGAAGCTTTCTTT. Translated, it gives CASSLGLIRRENTEAFF.

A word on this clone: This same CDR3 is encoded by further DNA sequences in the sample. The CDR3 is CASSLGGGYTF. The CDR3 DNA sequence: TGTGCCAGCAGCTTGGGAGGTGGCTACACCTTC. The chain uses TRBV11-2 and TRBJ1-2; unclear D gene. V lost 3 bases to trimming and J lost 7 bases, with 6 bases between them. CDR1 is SGHAT and CDR2 is FQNNGV in the germline V gene. The CDR3 consists of 11 residues. Drawing the rest from reference TRBV11-2 and TRBJ1-2, the complete variable domain is EAGVAQSPRYKIIEKRQSVAFWCNPISGHATLYWYQQILGQGPKLLIQFQNNGVVDDSQLPKDRFSAERLKGVDSTLKIQPAKLEDSAVYLCASSLGGGYTFGSGTRLTVV.

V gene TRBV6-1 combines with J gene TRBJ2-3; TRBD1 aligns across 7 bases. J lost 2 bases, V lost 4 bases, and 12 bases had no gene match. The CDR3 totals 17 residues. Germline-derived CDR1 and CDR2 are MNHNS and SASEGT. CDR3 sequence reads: CASSVGPMTGITDTQYF. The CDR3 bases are TGTGCCAGCAGTGTTGGACCTATGACAGGGATCACAGATACGCAGTATTTT.

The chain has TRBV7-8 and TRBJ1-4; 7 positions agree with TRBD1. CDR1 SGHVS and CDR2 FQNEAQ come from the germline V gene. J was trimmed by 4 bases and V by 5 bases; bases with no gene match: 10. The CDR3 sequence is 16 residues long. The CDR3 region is CASSLQGVQDNEKLFF. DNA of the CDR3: TGTGCCAGCAGCCTTCAGGGGGTACAGGATAATGAAAAACTGTTTTTT.

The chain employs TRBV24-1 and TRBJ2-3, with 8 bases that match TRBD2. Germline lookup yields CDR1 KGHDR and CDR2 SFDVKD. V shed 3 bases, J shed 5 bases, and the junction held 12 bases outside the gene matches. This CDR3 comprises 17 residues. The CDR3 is CATSDTSLREGRDTQYF. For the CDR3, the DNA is TGTGCCACCAGTGATACTTCCCTACGGGAGGGCCGAGATACGCAGTATTTT.

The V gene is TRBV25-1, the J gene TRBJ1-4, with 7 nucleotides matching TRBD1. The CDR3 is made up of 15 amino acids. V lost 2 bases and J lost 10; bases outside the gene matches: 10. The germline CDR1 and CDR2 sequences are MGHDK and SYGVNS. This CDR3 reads CASSEPGTEDGKLFF. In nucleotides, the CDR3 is TGTGCCAGCAGTGAACCAGGGACAGAGGATGGAAAACTGTTTTTT.

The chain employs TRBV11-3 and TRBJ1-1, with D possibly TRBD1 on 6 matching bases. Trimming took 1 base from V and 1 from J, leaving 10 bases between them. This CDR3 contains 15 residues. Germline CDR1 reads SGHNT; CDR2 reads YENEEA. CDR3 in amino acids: CASSLGRDTNTEAFF. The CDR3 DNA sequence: TGTGCCAGCAGCTTAGGCCGGGACACGAACACTGAAGCTTTCTTT. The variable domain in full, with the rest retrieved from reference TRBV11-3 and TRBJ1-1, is EAGVVQSPRYKIIEKKQPVAFWCNPISGHNTLYWYLQNLGQGPELLIRYENEEAVDDSQLPKDRFSAERLKGVDSTLKIQPAELGDSAVYLCASSLGRDTNTEAFFGQGTRLTVV.

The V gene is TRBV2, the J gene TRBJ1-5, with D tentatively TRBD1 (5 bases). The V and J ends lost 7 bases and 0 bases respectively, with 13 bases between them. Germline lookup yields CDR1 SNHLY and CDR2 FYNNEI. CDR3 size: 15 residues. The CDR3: CASTRAGLSNQPQHF. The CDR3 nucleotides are TGTGCCAGCACCCGAGCGGGACTTAGCAATCAGCCCCAGCATTTT.

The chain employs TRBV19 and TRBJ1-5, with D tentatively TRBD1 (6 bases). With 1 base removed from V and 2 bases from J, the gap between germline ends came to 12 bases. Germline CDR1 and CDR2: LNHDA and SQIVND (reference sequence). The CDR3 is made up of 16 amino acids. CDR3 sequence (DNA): TGTGCCAGTAGTATAGGTGGCAGGGGAGGCAATCAGCCCCAGCATTTT. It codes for CASSIGGRGGNQPQHF.

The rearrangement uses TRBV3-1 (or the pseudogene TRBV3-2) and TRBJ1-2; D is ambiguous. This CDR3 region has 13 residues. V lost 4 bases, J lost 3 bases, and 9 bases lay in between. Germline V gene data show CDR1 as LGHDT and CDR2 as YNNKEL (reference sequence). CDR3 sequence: CASSPKRDYGYTF. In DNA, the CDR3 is TGTGCCAGCAGCCCAAAGAGGGACTATGGCTACACCTTC.

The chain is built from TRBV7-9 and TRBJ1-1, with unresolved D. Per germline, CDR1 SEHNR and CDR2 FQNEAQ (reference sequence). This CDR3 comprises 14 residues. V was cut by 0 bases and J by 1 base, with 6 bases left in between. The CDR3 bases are TGTGCCAGCAGCTTAGCGGCAAAGAACACTGAAGCTTTCTTT. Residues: CASSLAAKNTEAFF.

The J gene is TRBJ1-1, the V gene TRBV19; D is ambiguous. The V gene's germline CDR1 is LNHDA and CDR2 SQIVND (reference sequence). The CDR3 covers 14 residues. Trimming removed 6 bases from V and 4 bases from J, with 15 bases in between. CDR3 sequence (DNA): TGTGCCAGTAGCCGACCCGGGGTGGGCACTGAAGCTTTCTTT. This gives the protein CASSRPGVGTEAFF.

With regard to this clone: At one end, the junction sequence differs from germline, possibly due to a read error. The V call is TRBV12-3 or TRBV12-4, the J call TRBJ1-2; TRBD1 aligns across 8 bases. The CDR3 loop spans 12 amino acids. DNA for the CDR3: TGTGCCAGCACCTCGGACAGGGTTAAAACCTACTTC. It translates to CASTSDRVKTYF.